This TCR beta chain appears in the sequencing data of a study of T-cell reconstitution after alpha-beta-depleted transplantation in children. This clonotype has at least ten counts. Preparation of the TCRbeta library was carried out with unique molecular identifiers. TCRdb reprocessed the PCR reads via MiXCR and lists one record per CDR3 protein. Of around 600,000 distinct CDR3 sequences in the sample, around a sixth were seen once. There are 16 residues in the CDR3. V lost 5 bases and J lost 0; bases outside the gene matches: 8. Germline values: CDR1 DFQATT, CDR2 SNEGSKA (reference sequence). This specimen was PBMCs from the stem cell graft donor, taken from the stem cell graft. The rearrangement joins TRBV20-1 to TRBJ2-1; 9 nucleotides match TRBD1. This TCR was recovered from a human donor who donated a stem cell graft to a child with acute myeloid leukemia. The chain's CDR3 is CSAFSPGQGSYNEQFF. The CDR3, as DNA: TGCAGTGCTTTTTCCCCGGGACAGGGCTCCTACAATGAGCAGTTCTTC.